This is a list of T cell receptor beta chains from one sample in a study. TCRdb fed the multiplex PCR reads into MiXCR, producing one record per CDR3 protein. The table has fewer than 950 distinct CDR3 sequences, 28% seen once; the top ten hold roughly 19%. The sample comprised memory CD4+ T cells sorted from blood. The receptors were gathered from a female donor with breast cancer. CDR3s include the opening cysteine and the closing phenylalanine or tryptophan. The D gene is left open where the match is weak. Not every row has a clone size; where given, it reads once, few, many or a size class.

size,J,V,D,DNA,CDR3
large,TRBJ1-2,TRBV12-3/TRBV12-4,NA,TGTGCCAGCGCCAGATGGGGCAGAGCTAACTATGGCTACACCTTC,CASARWGRANYGYTF
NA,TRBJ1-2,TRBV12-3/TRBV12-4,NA,TGTGCCAGCAGTCATAATTCCAGGGTCGGCTATGGCTACACCTTC,CASSHNSRVGYGYTF
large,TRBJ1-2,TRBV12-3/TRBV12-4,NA,TGTGCCAGCAGTTTATCTAACAGCTATGGCTACACCTTC,CASSLSNSYGYTF
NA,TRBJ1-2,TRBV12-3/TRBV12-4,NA,TGTGCCAGCAGTTTAACCTTAGACTATGGCTACACCTTC,CASSLTLDYGYTF
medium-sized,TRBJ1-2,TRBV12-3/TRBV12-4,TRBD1,TGTGCCAGCAGCCAAGGACAGGCCAAGGGCTACACCTTC,CASSQGQAKGYTF
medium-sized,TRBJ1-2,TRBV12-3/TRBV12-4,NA,TGTGCCAGCAGTTCTCGTGACGGGTGTGGCTACACCTTC,CASSSRDGCGYTF
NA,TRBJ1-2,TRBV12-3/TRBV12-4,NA,TGTGCCACCGGCGGAGGGCGTGGCTACACCTTC,CATGGGRGYTF
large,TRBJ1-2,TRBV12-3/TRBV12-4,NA,TGTGCCAGCAGTTTATTTGAAGGGGATGCGAGTGGCTACACCTTC,CASSLFEGDASGYTF
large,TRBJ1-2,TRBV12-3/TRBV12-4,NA,TGTGCCAGCAGTTTGAGCGGCGAGGTCTATGGCTACACCTTC,CASSLSGEVYGYTF
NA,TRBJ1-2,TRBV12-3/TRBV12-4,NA,TGTGCCAGCACGTTCGACAGCTATGGCTACACCTTC,CASTFDSYGYTF
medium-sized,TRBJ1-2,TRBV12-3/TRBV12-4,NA,TGTGCCAGCAGCTTCGCGACAGGTGGCTACACCTTC,CASSFATGGYTF
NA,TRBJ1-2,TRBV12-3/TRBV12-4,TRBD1,TGTGCCATCCAGGACAGGGGTGGCTATGGCTACACCTTC,CAIQDRGGYGYTF
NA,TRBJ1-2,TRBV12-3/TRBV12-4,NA,TGTGCCAGCAGTACAGGACTGAACTACACCTTC,CASSTGLNYTF
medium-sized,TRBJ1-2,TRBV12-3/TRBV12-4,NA,TGTGCCAGCAGTGAACAGGGTTTTGATGGCTACACCTTC,CASSEQGFDGYTF
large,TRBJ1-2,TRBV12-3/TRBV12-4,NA,TGTGCCAGCAGTTTCCAGGGTAGCTATGGCTACACCTTC,CASSFQGSYGYTF
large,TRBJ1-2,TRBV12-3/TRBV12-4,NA,TGTGCCAGCCGAACGACGTATGGCTACACCTTC,CASRTTYGYTF
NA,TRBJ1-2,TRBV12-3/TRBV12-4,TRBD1,TGTGCCAGCAAATGGACAGGGAACTATGGCTACACCTTC,CASKWTGNYGYTF
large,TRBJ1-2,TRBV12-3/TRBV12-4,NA,TGTGCCAGCAGTTCCAGTGCGGGCTATGGCTACACCTTC,CASSSSAGYGYTF
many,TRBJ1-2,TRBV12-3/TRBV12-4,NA,TGTGCCAGCAGACCGACAGAGTACTATGGCTACACCTTC,CASRPTEYYGYTF
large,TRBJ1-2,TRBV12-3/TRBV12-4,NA,TGTGCCAGCAGTTTGGCCTCGGGTGGCTACACCTTC,CASSLASGGYTF
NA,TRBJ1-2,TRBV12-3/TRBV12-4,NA,TGTGCCAGCAGTCCATCCGGCAGACAGGTCTATGGCTACACCTTC,CASSPSGRQVYGYTF
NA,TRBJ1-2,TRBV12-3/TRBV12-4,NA,TGTGCCAGCCGTTCGAGTTACAGGGAAGGCGGGAGCTACACCTTC,CASRSSYREGGSYTF
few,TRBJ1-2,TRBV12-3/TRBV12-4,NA,TGTGCCAGCAGTCGGACGGCTACCTATGGCTACACCTTC,CASSRTATYGYTF
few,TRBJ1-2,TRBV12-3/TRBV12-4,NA,TGTGCCAGCATTCAGCAGGGGCCTAGTGGCTACACCTTC,CASIQQGPSGYTF
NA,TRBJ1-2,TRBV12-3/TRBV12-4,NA,TGTGCCAGCAGTCTAAACTATGGCTACACCTTC,CASSLNYGYTF
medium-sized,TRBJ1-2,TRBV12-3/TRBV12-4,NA,TGTGCCAGCAGCCTCACGAACAAACGATTCTATGGCTACACCTTC,CASSLTNKRFYGYTF
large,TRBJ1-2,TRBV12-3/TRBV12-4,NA,TGTGCCAGCAGTTTGGAGTCCGGGACTGGCTACACCTTC,CASSLESGTGYTF
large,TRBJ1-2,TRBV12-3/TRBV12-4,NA,TGTGCCAGCAGTTTACGAGGGGTCTATGGCTACACCTTC,CASSLRGVYGYTF
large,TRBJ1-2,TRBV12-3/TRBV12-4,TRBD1,TGTGCCAGCAGTTCGCCGGGACAGGGAATCTCTGGCTACACCTTC,CASSSPGQGISGYTF
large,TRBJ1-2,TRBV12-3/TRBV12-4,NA,TGTGCCTCTAGAACAGCAAACTATGGCTACACCTTC,CASRTANYGYTF